The entry below gives a single TCR beta chain sequence along with its context. Its antigen is not known. With a much larger clone just one base away, this may be a read error. The second PCR ran about 6 to 12 cycles with a sample-barcoded 5' primer and J-beta primers. Using its own MiXCR run on the 5' RACE reads, TCRdb lists one record per CDR3 protein. This sample carries over 550,000 distinct CDR3 sequences, approximately 30% of them seen once, and the ten largest clones take 15% to 18%. Samples each yielded at least 6 micrograms of total RNA. This CDR3 has 14 residues. CDR1 and CDR2 (germline): SEHNR, FQNEAQ (reference sequence). Deletions cut 1 base from V and 0 bases from J, with 4 bases between. This sample is part of a study of blood T cells in healthy people across ages. Points from the study as a whole: The fall in TCR beta diversity per million T cells was roughly linear with age.

The sequencing sample was made of blood. The V gene is TRBV7-9, the J gene TRBJ2-1, with D uncertain. This sequence originates from a woman of 80 years or more in good health. For the CDR3, the DNA is TGTGCCAGCAGCTTAGACTTCTCCTACAATGAGCAGTTCTTC. It specifies CASSLDFSYNEQFF.